A single sample is the source of the 16 T cell receptor beta chains below, sequenced in a study of shared T cell receptors in the human thymus. Profiling relied on immunoSEQ multiplex PCR, and the TCRdb table lists in-frame clones only, not all of them. The sample consists of roughly 560,000 clones, 70% to 80% of them appearing once. These same records also appear under a second study, on human thymus T cells.

The sample consisted of thymocytes. The receptor set was obtained from a boy in the first two years of life with a congenital heart defect.

This chain connects TRBV12-5 to TRBJ2-1; TRBD1 might be the D (9 bases). Trimming left V 7 bases short and J 4 bases short, with 26 bases between. Germline V CDR1 and CDR2: LGHNT, FRNRAP. The CDR3 is 18 residues long. The CDR3, as DNA: TGTGCTAGTGCCCGGACAGGGGCGAAGCGGGAGCAATACAATGAGCAGTTCTTC. It yields the protein CASARTGAKREQYNEQFF. Full variable domain (rest looked up from reference TRBV12-5 and TRBJ2-1): DARVTQTPRHKVTEMGQEVTMRCQPILGHNTVFWYRQTMMQGLELLAYFRNRAPLDDSGMPKDRFSAEMPDATLATLKIQPSEPRDSAVYFCASARTGAKREQYNEQFFGPGTRLTVL.

V is TRBV19 and J is TRBJ2-7; D call uncertain. Looked up from germline, CDR1 is LNHDA and CDR2 is SQIVND (reference sequence). The CDR3 is 15 amino acids. Trimming took 2 bases from V and 1 from J, leaving 12 bases between them. The CDR3 is CASSIRRKTSYEQYF. The CDR3 nucleotides read TGTGCCAGTAGTATACGCAGAAAGACTTCCTACGAGCAGTACTTC.

The V and J genes are TRBV29-1 and TRBJ2-6; possibly TRBD1 for D (6 bases). V was clipped by 1 base and J by 0 bases, with 13 bases between them. Germline loops: CDR1 SQVTM, CDR2 ANQGSEA. CDR3 length: 17 amino acids. The CDR3, as DNA: TGCAGCGTTGAAGGAGAGACAGGTTCCTCTGGGGCCAACGTCCTGACTTTC. Its translation is CSVEGETGSSGANVLTF.

The rearrangement links TRBV7-2 to TRBJ2-5; D is ambiguous. The J call is in doubt because the DNA end fits TRBJ2-7 better. The CDR3 is made up of 14 amino acids. Germline CDR1 SGHTA, CDR2 FQGNSA. CDR3 nucleotides: TGTGCCAGCAGCCTAAACACAGAGCCCTACGAGCAGTACTTC. Translation: CASSLNTEPYEQYF.

The chain uses TRBV29-1 and TRBJ2-7; 7 nucleotides align to TRBD2. This CDR3 region has 15 residues. CDR1 is SQVTM and CDR2 is ANQGSEA in the germline V gene. V dropped 0 bases and J dropped 4; count of bases not matched to a gene: 9. CDR3 DNA sequence: TGCAGCGTTGAAGATCAAGAGGGAGGGAGTTACGAGCAGTACTTC. It yields the protein CSVEDQEGGSYEQYF.

The CDR3: CASSPGTGCNQPQHF. DNA for the CDR3: TGTGCCAGCAGCCCCGGGACAGGATGCAATCAGCCCCAGCATTTT. This rearrangement joins TRBV11-3 to TRBJ1-5; 8 nucleotides align to TRBD1. V shed 5 bases, J shed 2 bases, and the junction held 5 bases outside the gene matches. The CDR3 has 15 amino acids. Germline-derived CDR1 and CDR2 are SGHNT and YENEEA.

The V gene is TRBV2, the J gene TRBJ2-5, with 7 bases that match TRBD2. The V gene end was trimmed by 1 base and the J gene end by 1 base; junction bases not matched to a gene: 6. From germline, CDR1 is SNHLY and CDR2 FYNNEI. The CDR3 has 16 amino acids. Here the CDR3 DNA reads TGTGCCAGCAGTGAAGTAGGTACGGGGGGCCAAGAGACCCAGTACTTC. It translates to CASSEVGTGGQETQYF.

The V gene is TRBV5-1, the J gene TRBJ2-5; D is unresolved. Germline V CDR1 and CDR2: SGHRS, YFSETQ. This CDR3 is 16 amino acids long. The V end lost 4 bases, the J end lost 0 bases, and 16 bases lay between the germline ends. The CDR3 sequence is CASSDPPLGNQETQYF. The CDR3 nucleotides are TGCGCCAGCAGCGATCCCCCCTTGGGCAACCAAGAGACCCAGTACTTC.

Comments on this clone: The CDR3 end shows no conserved phenylalanine or tryptophan, and so a read error is likely. The DNA is left out, because the CDR3 cannot be placed on it with certainty; the CDR3 is given as TCRdb lists it. This chain's CDR3 is CASSRTIGTHCI. The V and J genes are TRBV7-9 and TRBJ2-7; the table's TRBD2 call for D was not verified on the DNA. The V gene's germline CDR1 is SEHNR and CDR2 FQNEAQ (reference sequence). The CDR3 numbers 12 amino acids, ends counted.

The chain uses TRBV9 and TRBJ2-1; the D gene is possibly TRBD2 (5 bases). The CDR3 consists of 15 residues. Germline V gene data show CDR1 as SGDLS and CDR2 as YYNGEE. V was cut by 0 bases and J by 3 bases, with 10 bases left in between. In nucleotides, the CDR3 is TGTGCCAGCAGCGTAGAGAGCGGAGGCTACAATGAGCAGTTCTTC. Its protein is CASSVESGGYNEQFF.

The chain links TRBV27 to TRBJ2-2; maybe TRBD1 (6 bases). Germline V gives CDR1 MNHEY, CDR2 SMNVEV (reference sequence). The CDR3 loop spans 17 amino acids. Trimming shortened V by 7 bases and J by 1 base, and 19 bases separated the two germline ends. The CDR3 DNA reads as TGTGCCAGCATCGAGTTTCCCCCAGGGGAGAACACCGGGGAGCTGTTTTTT. It specifies CASIEFPPGENTGELFF.

In its sample, this clone was seen once. The chain recombines TRBV28 with TRBJ2-7; the match to TRBD1 covers 8 bases. CDR1 MDHEN and CDR2 SYDVKM come from the germline V gene. With 8 bases clipped from V and 3 bases from J, the junction kept 15 bases outside the gene matches. The CDR3 contains 16 residues. This CDR3 is CASRPTGAPLRYEQYF. In nucleotides, the CDR3 is TGTGCCAGCCGGCCGACAGGGGCCCCACTACGCTACGAGCAGTACTTC.

The chain employs TRBV19 and TRBJ2-5; possible D gene TRBD2, 5 bases. The CDR3 is made up of 15 amino acids. Trimming pared 3 bases from V and 2 bases from J, leaving 13 bases between. Germline CDR1 and CDR2: LNHDA and SQIVND (reference sequence). The CDR3 here is CASSIPGSPQETQYF. DNA for the CDR3: TGTGCCAGTAGTATCCCGGGGAGCCCACAAGAGACCCAGTACTTC.

V and J are TRBV18 and TRBJ2-5; the match to TRBD2 covers 10 bases. Germline values: CDR1 KGHSH, CDR2 LQKENI. This CDR3 is 17 amino acids long. V lost 2 bases and J lost 5; bases outside the gene matches: 11. CDR3 nucleotide sequence: TGTGCCAGCTCACCAGCGGCTAGCGGGAGTGACAGGGAGACCCAGTACTTC. It codes for CASSPAASGSDRETQYF. Combining the CDR3 with reference TRBV18 and TRBJ2-5 gives the whole variable domain NAGVMQNPRHLVRRRGQEARLRCSPMKGHSHVYWYRQLPEEGLKFMVYLQKENIIDESGMPKERFSAEFPKEGPSILRIQQVVRGDSAAYFCASSPAASGSDRETQYFGPGTRLLVL.

The chain has TRBV19 and TRBJ2-4; the match to TRBD1 covers 8 bases. With V trimmed by 5 bases and J by 7 bases, 7 bases remained unmatched. The CDR3 covers 14 residues. The germline V gene encodes CDR1 LNHDA and CDR2 SQIVND (reference sequence). The CDR3 is CASSPRTGFNIQYF. In DNA, the CDR3 is TGTGCCAGTAGTCCCAGGACAGGGTTTAACATTCAGTACTTC.

J is TRBJ1-1 and V is TRBV19; D not resolved. V dropped 9 bases and J dropped 0 bases, with 20 bases sitting between them. CDR1 is LNHDA and CDR2 is SQIVND in the germline V gene (reference sequence). This CDR3 has 16 residues. The CDR3 loop is CASPLGQAFLNTEAFF. The DNA for the CDR3 is TGTGCCAGCCCCTTAGGCCAGGCCTTCTTGAACACTGAAGCTTTCTTT.